These T cell receptor beta chains were read from a single sample in a study of blood T cell repertoires in COVID-19. TCRdb's copy holds only in-frame clones and misses some; the assay was immunoSEQ multiplex PCR. Of more than 150,000 clones in the sample, 82% were seen once. Sequenced material: peripheral blood. These receptors all come from a woman in her twenties or thirties with acute or convalescent COVID-19. Each CDR3 is given with its conserved first and last residue. Fields, in order: D gene, V gene, J gene, clone size, CDR3 DNA, CDR3 protein. The D gene is left open where the match is weak. Where a row states a size, it is once, few, many or the class of an expanded clone; other rows omit it.

>TRBD1|TRBV28|TRBJ1-2|-
TGTGCCAGCAGTTTAAGGGCAGGGGGCGGTGGCTACACCTTC
CASSLRAGGGGYTF
>-|TRBV9|TRBJ1-2|-
TGTGCCAGCAGCGTAGGCAGTTACTATGGCTACACCTTC
CASSVGSYYGYTF
>-|TRBV21-1|TRBJ1-1|once
TGTGCCAGCAGCAAGGGAAAACCCGGGACAGGCGCACCTGAAGCTTTCTTT
CASSKGKPGTGAPEAFF
>TRBD1|TRBV14|TRBJ2-5|-
TGTGCCAGCAGCCAGAGGACAGGGCTGGAGACCCAGTACTTC
CASSQRTGLETQYF
>-|TRBV19|TRBJ1-4|-
TGTGCCAGTAGTATGGTAGTTAATGAAAAACTGTTTTTT
CASSMVVNEKLFF
>TRBD2|TRBV28|TRBJ2-4|once
TGTGCCAGCAGTTTATATAGCGGGAGTGCCAAAAACATTCAGTACTTC
CASSLYSGSAKNIQYF
>TRBD1|TRBV5-1|TRBJ2-7|-
TGCGCCAGCAGCTTGGGAGACAGGGTCTCCTACGAGCAGTACTTC
CASSLGDRVSYEQYF
>-|TRBV2|TRBJ1-5|-
TGTGCCAGCAGTGTCAGGGCAGGGTATAGCAATCAGCCCCAGCATTTT
CASSVRAGYSNQPQHF
>-|TRBV7-8|TRBJ1-3|-
TGTGCCAGCAGCCCACTGGTAACTGGAAACACCATATATTTT
CASSPLVTGNTIYF
>-|TRBV9|TRBJ2-7|-
TGTGCCAGCAGCGCGACGGGTTCCTACGAGCAGTACTTC
CASSATGSYEQYF
>-|TRBV28|TRBJ2-1|-
TGTGCCAGCAGTTCATACAATGAGCAGTTCTTC
CASSSYNEQFF
>-|TRBV27|TRBJ1-5|-
TGTGCCAGCAGGCGAACGGGGGGCGGGCAGCCCCAGCATTTT
CASRRTGGGQPQHF
>-|TRBV29-1|TRBJ1-2|-
TGCAGCGTCCCTACTGGTAAGGGGCCGCTGAGCTATGGCTACACCTTC
CSVPTGKGPLSYGYTF
>-|TRBV3-1/TRBV3-2|TRBJ2-3|-
TGTGCCAGCAGTCAAAGTGGCACGCAGTATTTT
CASSQSGTQYF
>TRBD1|TRBV30|TRBJ1-2|-
TGTGCCTGGGGACAGGGTAACGACTATGGCTACACCTTC
CAWGQGNDYGYTF
>-|TRBV5-4|TRBJ2-1|-
TGTGCCAGCAGCTTGCAGGGCGGTCACAATGAGCAGTTCTTC
CASSLQGGHNEQFF
>-|TRBV28|TRBJ1-3|-
TGTGCCAGCAAACCAGGGAGGGAGGGGAACACCATATATTTT
CASKPGREGNTIYF
>-|TRBV2|TRBJ2-3|-
TGTGCCATCCAATACCGGGACACAACAGATACGCAGTATTTT
CAIQYRDTTDTQYF
>TRBD1|TRBV3-1/TRBV3-2|TRBJ1-6|-
TGTGCCAGCAGCCCTACGGGACAGTCTTTGGCCCTCCACTTT
CASSPTGQSLALHF
>-|TRBV6-1|TRBJ1-1|-
TGTGCCAGCAGAAACAGGGATTCGAAAGAAGCTTTCTTT
CASRNRDSKEAFF
>TRBD1|TRBV30|TRBJ1-6|few
TGTGCCGAGGGGGCCCCTGCTTCACCCCTCCACTTT
CAEGAPASPLHF
>TRBD2|TRBV5-1|TRBJ2-1|-
TGCGCCAGCAGCTTGGGCGGGACTAGCGGGAGAGATGAGCAGTTCTTC
CASSLGGTSGRDEQFF
>TRBD2|TRBV3-1/TRBV3-2|TRBJ2-3|once
TGTGCCAGCAGGGAAGCGGGAGGAGGCACAGATACGCAGTATTTT
CASREAGGGTDTQYF
>TRBD1|TRBV14|TRBJ1-2|-
TGTGCCAGCAGGCCGAGGGGGCCCTATGGCTACACCTTC
CASRPRGPYGYTF
>-|TRBV11-2|TRBJ2-1|-
TGTGCCAGCAGCTTAGTTCAGTCCGAGCAGTTCTTC
CASSLVQSEQFF
>-|TRBV11-3|TRBJ2-1|-
TGTGCCAGCAGCTTTGACAGCAACAATGAGCAGTTCTTC
CASSFDSNNEQFF
>TRBD2|TRBV3-1/TRBV3-2|TRBJ2-7|-
TGTGCCAGCAGCCCCGGCCGACTAGCGGGGAACGAGCAGTACTTC
CASSPGRLAGNEQYF
>-|TRBV6-2/TRBV6-3|TRBJ1-3|-
TGTGCCAGCAGTTACGGGAGGGGTGCTGGAAACACCATATATTTT
CASSYGRGAGNTIYF
>-|TRBV9|TRBJ2-2|-
TGTGCCAGCAGCGGTCAGACTAGGGCGGGGACCGGGGAGCTGTTTTTT
CASSGQTRAGTGELFF
>TRBD1|TRBV7-8|TRBJ2-2|-
TGTGCCAGCAGCCCACCGGGACAGGGGCGAACGAACACCGGGGAGCTGTTTTTT
CASSPPGQGRTNTGELFF
>TRBD1|TRBV6-5|TRBJ1-2|few
TGTGCCAGCAGTTACTCGAACAGGGGTAACTATGGCTACACCTTC
CASSYSNRGNYGYTF
>TRBD1|TRBV19|TRBJ1-6|once
TGTGCCAGTATGGGACAGTCCGGCGGAAATTCACCCCTCCACTTT
CASMGQSGGNSPLHF
>TRBD1|TRBV6-1|TRBJ1-5|-
TGTGCCAGCAGTGAAGGGACAGGGAATCAGCCCCAGCATTTT
CASSEGTGNQPQHF
>TRBD1|TRBV5-1|TRBJ2-5|once
TGCGCCAGCAGCTTGGGACAGGGAGTATCAGAGACCCAGTACTTC
CASSLGQGVSETQYF
>-|TRBV27|TRBJ2-1|-
TGTGCCAGCAGTCCCCCGGGGAAGCAGTCCAATGAGCAGTTCTTC
CASSPPGKQSNEQFF
>-|TRBV30|TRBJ1-1|-
TGTGCCTGGAGTGTACAACGCAGGGCCACTGAAGCTTTCTTT
CAWSVQRRATEAFF
>TRBD2|TRBV9|TRBJ2-2|-
TGTGCCAGCAGCCCCCAACTAGCGGGGAGGGGAAGGGGGGAGCTGTTTTTT
CASSPQLAGRGRGELFF
>TRBD2|TRBV5-1|TRBJ2-1|-
TGCGCCAGCAGCTTGGTAGGGCTAGCGGGAGGCTTGGAGCAGTTCTTC
CASSLVGLAGGLEQFF
>TRBD1|TRBV7-9|TRBJ1-1|-
TGTGCCAGCAGCATCAGGGGGCGGAACACTGAAGCTTTCTTT
CASSIRGRNTEAFF
>TRBD2|TRBV19|TRBJ2-3|-
TGTGCCAGTAGTATAGTTGGGGGGGGGAGCACAGATACGCAGTATTTT
CASSIVGGGSTDTQYF
>-|TRBV4-2|TRBJ1-2|-
TGTGCCAGCAGCCAAGACAGCGGGGTGGGTTATGGCTACACCTTC
CASSQDSGVGYGYTF
>-|TRBV7-6|TRBJ1-3|-
TGTGCCAGCAGCTTAGTAGGGGACTCTGGAAACACCATATATTTT
CASSLVGDSGNTIYF
>-|TRBV20-1|TRBJ1-2|-
TGCAGTGCCAGTAAACGCCTAGCTAACTATGGCTACACCTTC
CSASKRLANYGYTF
>TRBD2|TRBV18|TRBJ2-4|-
TGTGCCAGCTCACCTTCTCTCGCGGGGGGAGTTGACATTCAGTACTTC
CASSPSLAGGVDIQYF
>-|TRBV4-2|TRBJ1-5|-
TGTGCCAGCAGCCAAGTAAGCGGGGATCAGCCCCAGCATTTT
CASSQVSGDQPQHF
>TRBD2|TRBV18|TRBJ2-1|-
TGTGCCAGCTCGACACTAGCGGGAGGCGGGAATGAGCAGTTCTTC
CASSTLAGGGNEQFF
>-|TRBV28|TRBJ2-5|-
TGTGCCAGCAGTCAGGTGACAGACCAAGAGACCCAGTACTTC
CASSQVTDQETQYF
>TRBD1|TRBV7-6|TRBJ2-2|-
TGTGCCAGCAGCCCTATGATGGGACAGGGGGGGAACACCGGGGAGCTGTTTTTT
CASSPMMGQGGNTGELFF
>TRBD1|TRBV30|TRBJ1-4|-
TGTGCCTGGGGGACAGGGAAAAATGAAAAACTGTTTTTT
CAWGTGKNEKLFF
>-|TRBV11-2|TRBJ1-1|-
TGTGCCAGCAGGGTACCCGGAGTCAACACTGAAGCTTTCTTT
CASRVPGVNTEAFF
>-|TRBV7-9|TRBJ2-3|-
TGTGCCAGCAGCTTAGGAGGCTCGACCCCGGGGACAGATACGCAGTATTTT
CASSLGGSTPGTDTQYF
>-|TRBV25-1|TRBJ1-6|-
TGTGCCAGCAGTGAATTATCCCCCAGGGCGGGATCACCCCTCCACTTT
CASSELSPRAGSPLHF
>-|TRBV19|TRBJ1-5|few
TGTGCCAGTAGTACCGGATGGGGGCGCGGCGGGCCCCAGCATTTT
CASSTGWGRGGPQHF
>-|TRBV10-1|TRBJ2-7|once
TGCGCCAGCTCTATCGAGGGTTACTCCTACGAGCAGTACTTC
CASSIEGYSYEQYF
>-|TRBV7-6|TRBJ1-1|-
TGTGCCAGCAGCTCCCCCCGAGGGGGAAACACTGAAGCTTTCTTT
CASSSPRGGNTEAFF
>TRBD1|TRBV7-9|TRBJ2-1|few
TGTGCCAGCAGCCCCCGATTAGGAAGGGACAGGGGCAATGAGCAGTTCTTC
CASSPRLGRDRGNEQFF
>-|TRBV7-8|TRBJ1-5|-
TGTGCCAGCAGGGCCGGGAGCCGGGGAAGCAATCAGCCCCAGCATTTT
CASRAGSRGSNQPQHF